This T cell receptor beta chain was retrieved from a study of spatial heterogeneity in lung cancer. The CDR3 spans 14 residues. The ends were cut back, 10 bases at V and 3 bases at J, with 18 bases in the middle. The germline V gene has CDR1 LGHNT and CDR2 FRNRAP. Regarding time point: blood at routine non-recurrence follow-up after resection. TCRdb re-called the 5' RACE reads with MiXCR, one entry per CDR3 protein. The sample has about 100,000 distinct CDR3 sequences, roughly a fifth seen once. This TCR was recovered from a male donor with early-stage non-small cell lung cancer. This chain links TRBV12-5 with TRBJ1-1, with D uncertain. This specimen consisted of PBMCs, obtained at follow-up. CDR3 nucleotide sequence: TGTGCTACCTCGGGAGACGGAGCCTACACTGAAGCTTTCTTT. This gives the protein CATSGDGAYTEAFF.